The clone carrying this TCR beta chain was counted many times. The data were obtained in a study of T-cell reconstitution after alpha-beta-depleted transplantation in children. The TCRbeta library was prepared with unique molecular identifiers. One entry per CDR3 protein, called by TCRdb with MiXCR from the PCR reads. Here the sample spans 260,000 or so distinct CDR3 sequences, approximately 12% being singletons. Germline CDR1 and CDR2: SGDLS and YYNGEE. The V end was cut by 2 bases, the J end by 0 bases, with 9 bases between. The CDR3 extends over 15 amino acids. This chain links TRBV9 with TRBJ1-3; D unclear. This sequence was found in a human donor who donated a stem cell graft to a child with acute lymphoblastic leukemia. The sample consisted of PBMCs from the stem cell graft donor, taken from the stem cell graft. The CDR3 is CASSVDGDSGNTIYF. CDR3 DNA sequence: TGTGCCAGCAGCGTCGACGGTGACTCTGGAAACACCATATATTTT. The complete variable domain, with remaining parts taken from reference TRBV9 and TRBJ1-3, reads DSGVTQTPKHLITATGQRVTLRCSPRSGDLSVYWYQQSLDQGLQFLIQYYNGEERAKGNILERFSAQQFPDLHSELNLSSLELGDSALYFCASSVDGDSGNTIYFGEGSWLTVV.